Listed below are T cell receptor beta chains from one sample, sequenced in a study of T cell changes during pregnancy in multiple sclerosis. Assay: immunoSEQ multiplex PCR; the TCRdb copy retains only in-frame clones and omits some. The table lists approximately 32,000 clones, roughly 90% of them singletons, with more than 4.5% in the top ten. The input for sequencing was peripheral blood, taken in the third trimester of pregnancy. The receptors stem from a female donor in good health, enrolled as a control in a pregnancy study. CDR3s include the opening cysteine and the closing phenylalanine or tryptophan. A D gene is named only where the DNA matches it firmly. Rows may omit the clone size; those that give it use once, few, many or a size class.

J gene,D gene,V gene,clone size,CDR3 DNA,CDR3 protein
TRBJ2-7,TRBD1,TRBV9,-,TGTGCCAGCAGCGTCGACAGGGGCCTCGGCGAGCAGTACTTC,CASSVDRGLGEQYF
TRBJ2-7,-,TRBV7-9,-,TGTGCCAGCAGCGGCCAGGGGAACTCCTACGAGCAGTACTTC,CASSGQGNSYEQYF
TRBJ2-1,TRBD2,TRBV5-1,-,TGCGCCAGCAGCCCGGTGACTAGCGGGAGTTACAATGAGCAGTTCTTC,CASSPVTSGSYNEQFF
TRBJ2-5,TRBD2,TRBV4-3,-,TGCGCCAGCAGCCAAGAACTGGGGGGGGACCAAGAGACCCAGTACTTC,CASSQELGGDQETQYF
TRBJ2-5,TRBD2,TRBV6-1,-,TGTGCCAGCAGTGAGGGGATTTTAGCGGGGAGACAGACCCAGTACTTC,CASSEGILAGRQTQYF
TRBJ1-1,-,TRBV30,-,TGTGCCAGGTCGACAGGGAACACTGAAGCTTTCTTT,CARSTGNTEAFF
TRBJ2-7,TRBD2,TRBV27,-,TGTGCCAGCAGTTTATTGGGGACTAGCGGGGACGAGCAGTACTTC,CASSLLGTSGDEQYF
TRBJ1-1,-,TRBV11-3,-,TGTGCCAGCAGCTTAGGAGGGTTGAACACTGAAGCTTTCTTT,CASSLGGLNTEAFF
TRBJ1-1,-,TRBV2,-,TGTGCCAGCAGCTCTACAGGGAGTAGCACTGAAGCTTTCTTT,CASSSTGSSTEAFF
TRBJ2-7,TRBD2,TRBV9,-,TGTGCCAGCAGCGTAGCGGGGGGGACGAGTAGCGAGCAGTACTTC,CASSVAGGTSSEQYF
TRBJ2-7,TRBD1,TRBV19,-,TGTGCCAGTAGTATCGGGACAGGGGGGTACGAGCAGTACTTC,CASSIGTGGYEQYF
TRBJ2-3,TRBD2,TRBV28,-,TGTGCCAGCAGCCGACGGACTAGCAGGACCACAGATACGCAGTATTTT,CASSRRTSRTTDTQYF
TRBJ1-2,TRBD1,TRBV6-5,-,TGTGCCAGCAGCAACAGGGGGAGCTATGGCTACACCTTC,CASSNRGSYGYTF
TRBJ2-3,TRBD2,TRBV6-1,-,TGTGCCAGCAGTGAAGCGGCTAGCGGGGGGCCGGGCACAGATACGCAGTATTTT,CASSEAASGGPGTDTQYF
TRBJ2-3,TRBD2,TRBV13,-,TGTGCCAGCAGCGCCCAAGGGGCTAGCGGGGGGGCAGATACGCAGTATTTT,CASSAQGASGGADTQYF
TRBJ2-7,-,TRBV19,few,TGTGCCAGTACCCCAAGTCAGGTTCACGGCGAGCAGTACTTC,CASTPSQVHGEQYF
TRBJ1-1,-,TRBV11-2,-,TGTGCCAGCAGCTTATCGGGTGAAGCTTTCTTT,CASSLSGEAFF
TRBJ2-4,-,TRBV2,-,TGTGCCAGCAGTGAGCAGTCCATAGCCAAAAACATTCAGTACTTC,CASSEQSIAKNIQYF
TRBJ2-3,TRBD2,TRBV10-3,-,TGTGCCATCAGTGATTGGGGAGGGTTGCCAGATACGCAGTATTTT,CAISDWGGLPDTQYF
TRBJ2-1,TRBD2,TRBV5-4,-,TGTGCCAGCAGCGAGCGACTAGCGGGAGATCCCAATGAGCAGTTCTTC,CASSERLAGDPNEQFF
TRBJ1-2,-,TRBV9,once,TGTGCCAGCAGCCCCGAGCAGGGCTATGGCTACACCTTC,CASSPEQGYGYTF
TRBJ1-1,-,TRBV20-1,-,TGCAGTGCTTACTTGAACACTGAAGCTTTCTTT,CSAYLNTEAFF
TRBJ1-2,-,TRBV19,-,TGTGCCAGTAGATGGTCAGGGGACGGCTACACCTTC,CASRWSGDGYTF
TRBJ2-3,TRBD1,TRBV2,-,TGTGCCAGTTCAGGTTGGGACAGGGACACAGATACGCAGTATTTT,CASSGWDRDTDTQYF
TRBJ2-1,-,TRBV7-6,-,TGTGCCAGCAGCTTATGGCGGGAACACAATGAGCAGTTCTTC,CASSLWREHNEQFF
TRBJ1-1,-,TRBV7-2,-,TGTGCCAGCAGCTTCTCTGTGGGCAGCACTGAAGCTTTCTTT,CASSFSVGSTEAFF
TRBJ2-5,TRBD2,TRBV5-1,few,TGCGCCAGCAGCAGAACTAGCGCCGCGAATCAAGAGACCCAGTACTTC,CASSRTSAANQETQYF
TRBJ1-2,TRBD1,TRBV4-1,-,TGCGCCAGCAGCCAAGCCGGGAGACCGGGACAGGGGGCGCCGGACTATGGCTACACCTTC,CASSQAGRPGQGAPDYGYTF
TRBJ1-5,TRBD1,TRBV7-2,-,TGTGCCAGCAGCTCCGGACAGGGCGGGCAGCCCCAGCATTTT,CASSSGQGGQPQHF
TRBJ2-2,-,TRBV5-6,-,TGTGCCAGCAGCTTGGGGCCGAACACCGGGGAGCTGTTTTTT,CASSLGPNTGELFF
TRBJ2-7,TRBD1,TRBV7-6,-,TGTGCCAGCAGCTCTGGGACAGGACCTTCCTACGAGCAGTACTTC,CASSSGTGPSYEQYF
TRBJ2-5,TRBD2,TRBV11-1,-,TGTGCCAGCAGCTTCCTTGCGGGAGGCGAGACCCAGTACTTC,CASSFLAGGETQYF
TRBJ1-1,-,TRBV6-5,-,TGTGCCAGCCTGGTAAAGCCGAACACTGAAGCTTTCTTT,CASLVKPNTEAFF
TRBJ1-6,TRBD1,TRBV19,once,TGTGCCAGTAGTAGGGACAGGGTTGTCTCACCCCTCCACTTT,CASSRDRVVSPLHF
TRBJ2-2,TRBD2,TRBV7-8,-,TGTGCCAGCAGCTTAGACGTAGCGGGAGGGGCGAACACCGGGGAGCTGTTTTTT,CASSLDVAGGANTGELFF
TRBJ1-3,TRBD1,TRBV7-2,-,TGTGCCAGCAGCTTACGGACAGGGGGCGGAAACACCATATATTTT,CASSLRTGGGNTIYF
TRBJ1-1,TRBD1,TRBV5-1,-,TGCGCCAGCAGCTGGGGGACAGGGGTCAACACTGAAGCTTTCTTT,CASSWGTGVNTEAFF
TRBJ2-7,-,TRBV10-1,-,TGCGCCAGCAGTGCAAGACAGGCGCACTCCTACGAGCAGTACTTC,CASSARQAHSYEQYF
TRBJ1-2,TRBD1,TRBV10-2,-,TGCGCCAGCAGTCCGACAGGGGAGTATGGCTACACCTTC,CASSPTGEYGYTF
TRBJ2-3,TRBD1,TRBV18,-,TGTGCCAGCTCCCAGGGGTCAGGGGGCCTCACAGATACGCAGTATTTT,CASSQGSGGLTDTQYF
TRBJ2-5,-,TRBV7-6,-,TGTGCCAGCAGCCCACGCTGGGGGAGGAGTGTCGCAGGCGACACTCAAGAGACCCAGTACTTC,CASSPRWGRSVAGDTQETQYF
TRBJ2-2,-,TRBV7-9,-,TGTGCCAGCAGCTTCAAAACAGGGTCCGGGGAGCTGTTTTTT,CASSFKTGSGELFF
TRBJ1-1,-,TRBV7-9,-,TGTGCCAGCAGCCCAACAGTGACCACTGAAGCTTTCTTT,CASSPTVTTEAFF
TRBJ2-3,-,TRBV7-8,-,TGTGCCAGCAGCTTGGTGGTTTTTACTAGCACAGATACGCAGTATTTT,CASSLVVFTSTDTQYF
TRBJ1-3,-,TRBV15,-,TGTGCCACCAGCAGTGGAAGGGGTTCTGGAAACACCATATATTTT,CATSSGRGSGNTIYF
TRBJ1-5,TRBD1,TRBV5-4,-,TGTGCCAGCAGCTTGGGGACAGGCGGCAATCAGCCCCAGCATTTT,CASSLGTGGNQPQHF
TRBJ2-2,-,TRBV9,-,TGTGCCAGCAGCGTAGTCGGGAGAGGCGGGGAGCTGTTTTTT,CASSVVGRGGELFF
TRBJ2-5,TRBD2,TRBV6-6,-,TGTGCCAGCAGAGGGAGCGGGGGCCCCCAAGAGACCCAGTACTTC,CASRGSGGPQETQYF
TRBJ2-5,TRBD2,TRBV18,-,TGTGCCAGCTCACCAGGGAAAGGGAGGGCCCAAGAGACCCAGTACTTC,CASSPGKGRAQETQYF
TRBJ2-5,TRBD1,TRBV18,-,TGTGCCAGCGCTAGGGGGCAGGGCGAGACCCAGTACTTC,CASARGQGETQYF